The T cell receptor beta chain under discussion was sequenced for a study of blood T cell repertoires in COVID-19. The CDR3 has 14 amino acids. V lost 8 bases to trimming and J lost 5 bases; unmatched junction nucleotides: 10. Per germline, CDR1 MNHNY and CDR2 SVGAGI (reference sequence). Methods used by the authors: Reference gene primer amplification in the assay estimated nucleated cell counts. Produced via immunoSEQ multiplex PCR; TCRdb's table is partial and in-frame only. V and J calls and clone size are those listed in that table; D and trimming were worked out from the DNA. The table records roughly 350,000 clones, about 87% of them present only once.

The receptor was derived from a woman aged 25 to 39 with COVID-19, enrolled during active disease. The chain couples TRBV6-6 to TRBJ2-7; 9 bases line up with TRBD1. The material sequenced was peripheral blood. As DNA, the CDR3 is TGTGCCAGCCGATCCCGGGACAGGGATAACGAGCAGTACTTC. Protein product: CASRSRDRDNEQYF.